This entry lists 5 T cell receptor beta chains sequenced from one sample in a study of CD8 T cells in Susac syndrome. RNA was extracted with the RNeasy kit, and a quantity of about 0.45 to 1 ug was reverse transcribed using random hexamers. MiXCR, run by TCRdb on the immunoSEQ multiplex PCR reads, gives a single entry per CDR3 protein. This table has hundreds of thousands of distinct CDR3 sequences, about 85% appearing once. Sequencing was done on a sample of CD8+ T cells from PBMCs. The receptor set was obtained from a human donor with multiple sclerosis.

This clonotype was observed a single time. The chain couples TRBV27 to TRBJ1-1, with 9 bases aligning to TRBD1. CDR3 length: 14 residues. After removal of 5 bases from V and 5 bases from J, the junction contained 6 bases not matched to a gene. Germline V lookup: CDR1 MNHEY, CDR2 SMNVEV (reference sequence). The DNA of the CDR3 is TGTGCCAGCAGTCGTACAGGGGGCGCGACTGAAGCTTTCTTT. Encoded protein: CASSRTGGATEAFF.

V is TRBV19 and J is TRBJ1-1; D is ambiguous. V dropped 5 bases and J dropped 4 bases, with 11 bases sitting between them. CDR3 length equals 13 residues. Germline-derived CDR1 and CDR2 are LNHDA and SQIVND (reference sequence). The CDR3 loop reads CASSFSGSTEAFF. Written as DNA, the CDR3 is TGTGCCAGTAGTTTCTCCGGCAGCACTGAAGCTTTCTTT.

J is TRBJ2-1 and V is TRBV12-3 or TRBV12-4; 7 bases align to TRBD1. V was clipped by 5 bases and J by 2 bases; unmatched bases: 3. This CDR3 is built from 14 residues. CDR3 coding DNA: TGTGCCAGCAGTACCGGGACAGCCTACAATGAGCAGTTCTTC. Translated: CASSTGTAYNEQFF.

Notes on this clonotype: One end of the junction fails to match germline, which may point to a read error. The chain joins TRBV6-5 to TRBJ1-3, with D hard to call. Germline assignment: CDR1 MNHEY and CDR2 SVGAGI. The CDR3 is 12 residues long. The CDR3 protein is CAISDGSGVDYF. Here the CDR3 DNA reads TGTGCCATCAGTGATGGAAGTGGCGTGGATTATTTT.

The chain uses TRBV27 and TRBJ1-5, with D maybe TRBD1 (5 bases). Germline V gene sequence: CDR1 MNHEY, CDR2 SMNVEV (reference sequence). CDR3 length: 16 residues. The V and J ends lost 5 bases and 1 base respectively, with 15 bases between them. CDR3 coding DNA: TGTGCCAGCAGTCGAACGGGGGGACGGAGCAATCAGCCCCAGCATTTT. It encodes CASSRTGGRSNQPQHF.